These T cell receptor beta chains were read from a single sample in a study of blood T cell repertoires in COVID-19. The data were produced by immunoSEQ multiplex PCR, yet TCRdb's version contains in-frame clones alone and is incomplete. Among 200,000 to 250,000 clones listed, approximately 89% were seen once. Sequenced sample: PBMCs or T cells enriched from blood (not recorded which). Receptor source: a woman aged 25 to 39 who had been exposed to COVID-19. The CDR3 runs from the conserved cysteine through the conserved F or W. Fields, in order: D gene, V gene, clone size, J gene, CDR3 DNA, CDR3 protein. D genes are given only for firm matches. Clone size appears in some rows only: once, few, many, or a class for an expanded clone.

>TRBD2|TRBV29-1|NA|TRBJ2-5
TGCAGCGTTGAAGGGATAGCGGGACTGGAGACCCAGTACTTC
CSVEGIAGLETQYF
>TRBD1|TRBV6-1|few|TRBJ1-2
TGTGCCAGCAGTGAAGCCGGGACAGGGGGCTATGGCTACACCTTC
CASSEAGTGGYGYTF
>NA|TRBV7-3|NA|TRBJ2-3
TGTGCCAGCAGCTGGACTCACCTAGGTGCAGATACGCAGTATTTT
CASSWTHLGADTQYF
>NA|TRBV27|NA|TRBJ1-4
TGTGCCAGCAGTTTACGGGGAAATGAAAAACTGTTTTTT
CASSLRGNEKLFF
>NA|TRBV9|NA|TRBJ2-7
TGTGCCAGCAGCGTAGGGTACTTCGCCTACGAGCAGTACTTC
CASSVGYFAYEQYF
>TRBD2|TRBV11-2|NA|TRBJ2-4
TGTGCCAGCAGCACGTCAGTGGGGGGGAACATTCAGTACTTC
CASSTSVGGNIQYF
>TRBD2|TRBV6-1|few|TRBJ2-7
TGTGCCAGCAGTGAAGGACTAGCGGGGTCCTACGAGCAGTACTTC
CASSEGLAGSYEQYF
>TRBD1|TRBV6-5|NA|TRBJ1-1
TGTGCCAGCAGTAGAGGAGGGACAGCGAACACTGAAGCTTTCTTT
CASSRGGTANTEAFF
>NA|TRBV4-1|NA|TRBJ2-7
TGCGCCAGCAGCCAAGAGTGGGGGGCCTACGAGCAGTACTTC
CASSQEWGAYEQYF
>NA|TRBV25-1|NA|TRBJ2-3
TGTGCCAGCAACCTGAACTCAGATACGCAGTATTTT
CASNLNSDTQYF
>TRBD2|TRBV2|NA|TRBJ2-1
TGTGCCACCCAGCGGGAGCGATACAATGAGCAGTTCTTC
CATQRERYNEQFF
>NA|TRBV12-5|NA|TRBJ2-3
TGTGCTAGTGGTTTGGCCCGGGTGGATACGCAGTATTTT
CASGLARVDTQYF
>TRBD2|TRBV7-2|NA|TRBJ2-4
TGTGCCAGCAGCTCCCAGTACTTGGGACTATCGCATAACAAAAACATTCAGTACTTC
CASSSQYLGLSHNKNIQYF
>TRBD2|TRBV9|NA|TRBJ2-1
TGTGCCAGCAGCTTGGGGAGGGACAATGAGCAGTTCTTC
CASSLGRDNEQFF
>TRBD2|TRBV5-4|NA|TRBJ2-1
TGTGCCAGCAGCCGGAGGAGCGGGAGGGTTGTGGCCTACAATGAGCAGTTCTTC
CASSRRSGRVVAYNEQFF